Following are 13 T cell receptor beta chains from one sample sequenced in a study of T cell repertoires in cytomegalovirus infection. TCRdb re-called the reads through MiXCR, storing one row per CDR3 protein. The sample yields some 940,000 distinct CDR3 sequences, about a third seen once. These receptors have no known antigen. The sequencing used cultured CD8+ T cells from PBMCs, collected from culture after CMV antigen stimulation. Receptor source: a human donor in good health (CMV status not recorded). Some clones in this sample may be carry-over from other donors' samples.

The sample holds many counts of this clonotype. The chain uses TRBV7-2 and TRBJ1-2, with no clear D. Trimming shortened V by 5 bases and J by 2 bases, and 15 bases separated the two germline ends. The CDR3 totals 15 residues. Germline-derived CDR1 and CDR2 are SGHTA and FQGNSA. CDR3 bases: TGTGCCAGCAGCGTGTGGCCCACAGTGAACTATGGCTACACCTTC. As protein: CASSVWPTVNYGYTF. The whole variable domain, filled in from reference TRBV7-2 and TRBJ1-2, reads GAGVSQSPSNKVTEKGKDVELRCDPISGHTALYWYRQSLGQGLEFLIYFQGNSAPDKSGLPSDRFSAERTGGSVSTLTIQRTQQEDSAVYLCASSVWPTVNYGYTFGSGTRLTVV.

For this clonotype: This may be a read error: a much more frequent sequence differs by one nucleotide. The V and J genes are TRBV6-8 and TRBJ1-5, with TRBD1 identical over 7 bases. CDR3 size: 14 residues. Per germline, CDR1 MNHGY and CDR2 SAAAGT. CDR3 nucleotides: TGTGTCAGCAGATACACAGGGGTCAATCAGCCCCAGCATTTT. Protein: CVSRYTGVNQPQHF.

This clonotype was seen ten or more times. This chain joins TRBV7-2 and TRBJ1-2; D not resolved. Germline V gene sequence: CDR1 SGHTA, CDR2 FQGNSA. This CDR3 has 15 residues. V was pared by 1 base and J by 2 bases, with 11 bases between. The chain's CDR3 is CASSLELEQNYGYTF. CDR3 bases: TGTGCCAGCAGCTTAGAGCTAGAGCAAAACTATGGCTACACCTTC.

This clonotype has a handful of counts. The chain is built from TRBV6-5 and TRBJ2-1, with 10 bases lining up with TRBD2. CDR3 length equals 19 residues. V lost 2 bases to trimming and J lost 3 bases; unmatched junction nucleotides: 13. Germline CDR1 and CDR2: MNHEY and SVGAGI. The CDR3 DNA follows: TGTGCCAGCAGTTACGATTGGCTAGCGGGGGCGTCCTACTACAATGAGCAGTTCTTC. Translating gives CASSYDWLAGASYYNEQFF.

The genes are TRBV27 and TRBJ2-7; tentatively, D is TRBD2 (5 bases). Germline CDR1 is MNHEY and CDR2 is SMNVEV (reference sequence). This CDR3 region has 13 residues. The V and J ends lost 0 bases and 5 bases respectively, with 8 bases between them. CDR3 coding DNA: TGTGCCAGCAGTTTATCTTCGGGGAACGAGCAGTACGTC. It translates to CASSLSSGNEQYV.

The chain has TRBV20-1 and TRBJ2-1; D not resolved. Trimming took off 3 bases at V and 2 bases at J, with 14 bases between the two ends. Germline CDR1 reads DFQATT; CDR2 reads SNEGSKA (reference sequence). This CDR3 spans 15 amino acids. The chain's CDR3 is CSASPQWLPYNEQFF. The CDR3 coding sequence is TGCAGTGCTAGCCCCCAGTGGCTACCCTACAATGAGCAGTTCTTC.

This clonotype has just a few counts. The chain carries TRBV6-6 and TRBJ2-7; perhaps TRBD1 as D (6 bases). Germline assignment: CDR1 MNHNY and CDR2 SVGAGI (reference sequence). CDR3 length: 13 residues. Trimming shortened V by 2 bases and J by 5 bases, and 10 bases separated the two germline ends. The CDR3 DNA is TGTGCCAGCAGTTACGACAGGATGGACGAGCAGTACGTC. Translation gives CASSYDRMDEQYV.

The table lists this clonotype with many counts. The chain has TRBV12-3 or TRBV12-4 and TRBJ1-3, with D perhaps TRBD1 (6 bases). The CDR3 spans 13 residues. V lost 6 bases, J lost 5 bases, and 11 bases lay in between. Written as DNA, the CDR3 is TGTGCCAGCAGACTTCAGGGGAGAAACACCATATATTTT. Its protein product is CASRLQGRNTIYF.

This clonotype was observed a handful of times. The V and J genes are TRBV5-5 and TRBJ2-7, with 10 bases matching TRBD1. Germline values: CDR1 SGHKS, CDR2 YYEKEE (reference sequence). With 4 bases clipped from V and 0 bases from J, the junction kept 13 bases outside the gene matches. This CDR3 has 18 residues. CDR3 sequence (DNA): TGTGCCAGCAGCCAAGAGGGACAGGGGTTTGGAAGCTCCTACGAGCAGTACTTC. Translated, it gives CASSQEGQGFGSSYEQYF.

This clonotype was observed many times. The chain joins TRBV12-3 or TRBV12-4 to TRBJ2-7; D not resolved. V was pared by 3 bases and J by 2 bases, with 8 bases between. The CDR3 is 13 residues long. For the CDR3, the DNA is TGTGCCAGCAGTTTTAACACAACCTACGAGCAGTACGTC. Translated: CASSFNTTYEQYV.

The gene calls are TRBV28 and TRBJ2-1; the match to TRBD2 covers 13 bases. J lost 4 bases, V lost 6 bases, and 3 bases had no gene match. Per germline, CDR1 MDHEN and CDR2 SYDVKM. CDR3 size: 15 residues. CDR3 nucleotides: TGTGCCAGCAGGTTGGGACTAGCGGGGTACAATGAGCAGTTCTTC. The encoded protein is CASRLGLAGYNEQFF.

The chain links TRBV19 to TRBJ1-2; D call uncertain. Trimming took 7 bases from V and 2 from J, leaving 14 bases between them. There are 14 residues in the CDR3. Germline V lookup: CDR1 LNHDA, CDR2 SQIVND (reference sequence). CDR3 residues: CASNPPQRNYGYTF. CDR3 coding DNA: TGTGCCAGTAATCCCCCACAGAGAAACTATGGCTACACCTTC.

The genes are TRBV27 and TRBJ2-1, with D possibly being TRBD1 or TRBD2 (7 bases each). V was pared by 0 bases and J by 6 bases, with 18 bases between. CDR1 MNHEY and CDR2 SMNVEV come from the germline V gene (reference sequence). This CDR3 is 17 amino acids long. The CDR3 coding sequence is TGTGCCAGCAGTTTATCCCCAGGGGGGGGGGCCCGCAATGAGCAGTTCTTC. It encodes CASSLSPGGGARNEQFF.